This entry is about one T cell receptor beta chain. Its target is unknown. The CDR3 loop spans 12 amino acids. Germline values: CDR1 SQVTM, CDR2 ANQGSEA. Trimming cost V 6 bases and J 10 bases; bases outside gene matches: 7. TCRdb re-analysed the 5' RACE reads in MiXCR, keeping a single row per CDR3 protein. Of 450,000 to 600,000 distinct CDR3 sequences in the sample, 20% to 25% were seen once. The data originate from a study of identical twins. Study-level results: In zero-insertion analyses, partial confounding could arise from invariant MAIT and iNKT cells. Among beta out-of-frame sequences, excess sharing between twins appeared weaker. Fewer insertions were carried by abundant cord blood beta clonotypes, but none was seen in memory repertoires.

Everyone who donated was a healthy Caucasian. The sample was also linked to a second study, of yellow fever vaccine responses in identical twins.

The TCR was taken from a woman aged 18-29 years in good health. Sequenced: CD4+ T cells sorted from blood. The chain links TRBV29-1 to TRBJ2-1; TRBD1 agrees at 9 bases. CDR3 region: CSVATGGREQFF. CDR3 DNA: TGCAGCGTCGCTACAGGGGGCCGGGAGCAGTTCTTC.